The 4 T cell receptor beta chains below come from one sample, sequenced in a study of blood T cell repertoires in COVID-19. Clones were sequenced by immunoSEQ multiplex PCR, and TCRdb holds only the in-frame ones, with some missing. The sample lists around 43,000 clones; roughly 88% were seen once. The sample comprised peripheral blood. The origin of the receptors is a woman in her 70s with acute or convalescent COVID-19.

This clone has just one count. CDR3 sequence reads: CASGGQGHFYNEQFF. Written as DNA, the CDR3 is TGTGCCAGCGGCGGACAGGGGCACTTCTACAATGAGCAGTTCTTC. The rearrangement joins TRBV7-9 to TRBJ2-1; 9 bases fit TRBD1. Germline CDR1 reads SEHNR; CDR2 reads FQNEAQ (reference sequence). The CDR3 is made up of 15 amino acids. V dropped 8 bases and J dropped 3; count of bases not matched to a gene: 8.

The chain links TRBV24-1 to TRBJ2-3; possible D gene TRBD2, 5 bases. Germline V gene data show CDR1 as KGHDR and CDR2 as SFDVKD. Trimming stripped 9 bases from V and 6 bases from J, with 12 bases between. This CDR3 spans 12 amino acids. CDR3 sequence: CATAGEADTQYF. The DNA for the CDR3 is TGTGCCACCGCGGGTGAGGCTGATACGCAGTATTTT.

The chain combines TRBV10-1 with TRBJ2-1; D perhaps matches TRBD2 (5 bases). The V gene's germline CDR1 is WNHNN and CDR2 SYGVQD (reference sequence). This CDR3 region has 13 residues. V was clipped by 3 bases and J by 5 bases, with 8 bases between them. The CDR3 spells CASSEMRDNEQFF. CDR3 coding DNA: TGCGCCAGCAGTGAAATGAGGGACAATGAGCAGTTCTTC.

The chain uses TRBV9 and TRBJ1-3; D ambiguous. The CDR3 is 13 amino acids. CDR1 is SGDLS, CDR2 YYNGEE, per germline. V dropped 0 bases and J dropped 8 bases, with 9 bases sitting between them. DNA for the CDR3: TGTGCCAGCAGCGTAGTCGGGGAGGACACCATATATTTT. Encoded protein: CASSVVGEDTIYF.